This passage covers 6 T cell receptor beta chains from one sample sequenced in a study of beta chain features in type 1 diabetes. Since all of the isolated RNA was reverse transcribed, expressed TCRB transcripts were what got sequenced. The assay was immunoSEQ multiplex PCR, and TCRdb's table has in-frame clones only and misses some. This table has hundreds of thousands of clones, 10% to 15% appearing once. Sequencing was performed on naive CD4+ T cells from blood. Every receptor here comes from a man between 18 and 35 years old in good health.

This chain joins TRBV7-9 and TRBJ2-5; 7 nucleotides line up with TRBD1. The CDR3 runs 13 residues. The V gene's germline CDR1 is SEHNR and CDR2 FQNEAQ (reference sequence). The V gene end was trimmed by 5 bases and the J gene end by 1 base; junction bases not matched to a gene: 1. This CDR3 is CASSAGGQETQYF. CDR3 DNA: TGTGCCAGCAGCGCAGGGGGCCAAGAGACCCAGTACTTC.

This clone was counted a single time. This sequence joins TRBV5-5 and TRBJ2-3; D possibly corresponds to TRBD1 (5 bases). Germline assignment: CDR1 SGHKS and CDR2 YYEKEE (reference sequence). V lost 3 bases and J 3 bases, leaving 14 bases between the germline ends. The CDR3 is 15 residues long. The CDR3 sequence: CASSSDGQGTDTQYF. The CDR3 DNA follows: TGTGCCAGCAGCTCCGATGGGCAGGGAACAGATACGCAGTATTTT. Looking up the rest from reference TRBV5-5 and TRBJ2-3 gives the full variable domain: DAGVTQSPTHLIKTRGQQVTLRCSPISGHKSVSWYQQVLGQGPQFIFQYYEKEERGRGNFPDRFSARQFPNYSSELNVNALLLGDSALYLCASSSDGQGTDTQYFGPGTRLTVL.

V usage is TRBV7-2 and J usage is TRBJ2-7, with TRBD1 matching 8 bases. The length of the CDR3 is 15 residues. Unmatched junction bases numbered 5, after V lost 0 bases and J lost 4 bases. Germline V gene lookup returns CDR1 SGHTA and CDR2 FQGNSA. CDR3 coding DNA: TGTGCCAGCAGCTTAGCTACCAGGGGGCTGTACGAGCAGTACTTC. This encodes CASSLATRGLYEQYF.

This clone showed up just a few times. Other nucleotide sequences in the sample specify the same CDR3. The gene calls are TRBV15 and TRBJ2-7, with D unclear. V dropped 0 bases and J dropped 1 base, with 7 bases sitting between them. There are 14 residues in the CDR3. The germline CDR1 and CDR2 sequences are LNHNV and YYDKDF (reference sequence). CDR3: CATSRDRGSYEQYF. Here the CDR3 DNA reads TGTGCCACCAGCAGAGATCGCGGTTCCTACGAGCAGTACTTC. Using reference TRBV15 and TRBJ2-7 for the parts outside the CDR3, the full variable domain is DAMVIQNPRYQVTQFGKPVTLSCSQTLNHNVMYWYQQKSSQAPKLLFHYYDKDFNNEADTPDNFQSRRPNTSFCFLDIRSPGLGDTAMYLCATSRDRGSYEQYFGPGTRLTVT.

The chain joins TRBV28 to TRBJ2-2, with a tentative D call TRBD1 (6 bases). The germline V and J ends were trimmed by 2 bases and 5 bases, with 15 bases remaining between them. Germline CDR1 and CDR2: MDHEN and SYDVKM. This CDR3 has 16 residues. The CDR3, as DNA: TGTGCCAGCAGTTTACCCGGGACACCGGGAACCGGGGAGCTGTTTTTT. Its protein is CASSLPGTPGTGELFF.

This clone occurred a few times. The chain joins TRBV5-4 to TRBJ2-2, with D possibly being TRBD1 (6 bases). The CDR3 extends over 17 amino acids. CDR1 and CDR2 from the germline V gene are SGHNT and YYREEE (reference sequence). Deletions cut 0 bases from V and 1 base from J, with 13 bases between. As DNA, the CDR3 is TGTGCCAGCAGCTTGGGGGGGCGGACAGTGAACACCGGGGAGCTGTTTTTT. Encoded protein: CASSLGGRTVNTGELFF.